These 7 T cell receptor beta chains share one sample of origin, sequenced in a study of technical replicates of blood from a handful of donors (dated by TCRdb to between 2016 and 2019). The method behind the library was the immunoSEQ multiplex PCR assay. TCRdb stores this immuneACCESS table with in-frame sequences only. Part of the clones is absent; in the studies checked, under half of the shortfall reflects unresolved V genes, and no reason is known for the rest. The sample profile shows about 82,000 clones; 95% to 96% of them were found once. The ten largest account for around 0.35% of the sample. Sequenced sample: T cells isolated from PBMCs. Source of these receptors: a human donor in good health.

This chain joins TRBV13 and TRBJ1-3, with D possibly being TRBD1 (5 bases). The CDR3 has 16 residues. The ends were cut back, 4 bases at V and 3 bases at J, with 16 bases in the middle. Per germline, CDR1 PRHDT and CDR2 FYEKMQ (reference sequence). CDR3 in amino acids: CASSWGTGLGGNTIYF. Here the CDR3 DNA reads TGTGCCAGCAGCTGGGGCACAGGATTGGGTGGAAACACCATATATTTT.

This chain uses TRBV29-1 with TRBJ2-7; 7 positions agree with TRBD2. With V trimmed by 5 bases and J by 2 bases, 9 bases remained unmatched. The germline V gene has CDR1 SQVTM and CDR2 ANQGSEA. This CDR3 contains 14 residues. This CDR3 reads CSVRGVDNTYEQYF. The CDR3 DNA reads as TGCAGCGTTCGGGGGGTTGATAATACCTACGAGCAGTACTTC.

CDR3: CASSPAGVPTGELFF. CDR3 nucleotide sequence: TGTGCCAGCAGCCCAGCGGGAGTACCCACCGGGGAGCTGTTTTTT. The gene calls are TRBV5-4 and TRBJ2-2; 8 bases match TRBD2. Germline V gene sequence: CDR1 SGHNT, CDR2 YYREEE (reference sequence). This CDR3 is built from 15 residues. The trim removed 4 bases at V and 4 bases at J, leaving 6 bases unmatched.

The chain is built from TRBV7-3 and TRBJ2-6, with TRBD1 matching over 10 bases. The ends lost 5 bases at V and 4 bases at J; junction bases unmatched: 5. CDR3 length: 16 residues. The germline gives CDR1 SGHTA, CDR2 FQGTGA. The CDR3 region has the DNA TGTGCCAGCAGCCCCGGGACAGGGGCCGGGGCCAACGTCCTGACTTTC. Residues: CASSPGTGAGANVLTF.

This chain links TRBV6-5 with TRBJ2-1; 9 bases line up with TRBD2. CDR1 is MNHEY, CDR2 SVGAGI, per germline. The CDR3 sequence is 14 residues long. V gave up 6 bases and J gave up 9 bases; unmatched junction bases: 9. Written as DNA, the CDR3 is TGTGCCAGCAGGCCCACCTTGGGACTAGCTGAGCAGTTCTTC. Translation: CASRPTLGLAEQFF.

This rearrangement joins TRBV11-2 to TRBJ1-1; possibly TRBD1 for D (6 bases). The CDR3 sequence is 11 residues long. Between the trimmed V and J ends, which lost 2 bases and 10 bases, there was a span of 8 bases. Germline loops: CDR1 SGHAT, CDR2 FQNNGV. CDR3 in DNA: TGTGCCAGCAGCTTAAAGGGGGTAGCTTTCTTT. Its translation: CASSLKGVAFF.

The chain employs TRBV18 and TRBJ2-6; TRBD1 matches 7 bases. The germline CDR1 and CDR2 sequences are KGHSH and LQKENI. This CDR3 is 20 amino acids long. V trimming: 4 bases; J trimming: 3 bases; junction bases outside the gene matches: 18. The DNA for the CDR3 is TGTGCCAGCTCACTTCCTACCTTTAGACAGGGAAGGAGTGGGGCCAACGTCCTGACTTTC. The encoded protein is CASSLPTFRQGRSGANVLTF. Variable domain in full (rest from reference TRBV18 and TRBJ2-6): NAGVMQNPRHLVRRRGQEARLRCSPMKGHSHVYWYRQLPEEGLKFMVYLQKENIIDESGMPKERFSAEFPKEGPSILRIQQVVRGDSAAYFCASSLPTFRQGRSGANVLTFGAGSRLTVL.